A single sample gave rise to the 4 T cell receptor beta chains below, sequenced in a study of cytomegalovirus exposure and HLA in healthy donors (TCRdb year 2017). To prepare the library, the immunoSEQ multiplex PCR assay was applied. A mixture of 60 forward primers for TCR Vbeta segments and 13 reverse primers for TCR Jbeta segments was used in the multiplex PCR. The clones in this table, taken by TCRdb from immuneACCESS, are in-frame only. Not every clone is retained; where verified, under half of the shortfall comes from an unresolved V gene, and the cause of the rest is unknown. The sample table contains about 61,000 clones; only one count was recorded for around 90% of them. Together, the top ten hold around 1.5% of the sample. The sample taken for sequencing was PBMCs. The receptors originated from a man aged 25 to 40 in good health and CMV-seropositive.

This chain links TRBV9 with TRBJ2-2, with D perhaps matching TRBD2 (6 bases). This CDR3 spans 16 amino acids. Germline V gives CDR1 SGDLS, CDR2 YYNGEE. The V gene lost 0 bases and the J gene lost 0 bases, with 9 bases spanning the gap. The CDR3 DNA follows: TGTGCCAGCAGCGTAGCTCCGGGAGCGAACACCGGGGAGCTGTTTTTT. It codes for CASSVAPGANTGELFF.

This chain links TRBV28 with TRBJ1-2; D is possibly TRBD1 (5 bases). Germline V gene lookup returns CDR1 MDHEN and CDR2 SYDVKM. CDR3 length equals 13 residues. Trimming pared 6 bases from V and 3 bases from J, leaving 11 bases between. CDR3 sequence (DNA): TGTGCCAGCAGGCAGACAGCCGACTATGGCTACACCTTC. Protein sequence: CASRQTADYGYTF.

This sequence joins TRBV27 and TRBJ1-2, with D uncertain. CDR3 length: 14 amino acids. V was trimmed by 3 bases and J by 8 bases, leaving 16 bases between them. Germline CDR1 is MNHEY and CDR2 is SMNVEV (reference sequence). The DNA for the CDR3 is TGTGCCAGCAGTTTTGCTGGGAGAACTAGGGGCTACACCTTC. Its translation is CASSFAGRTRGYTF.

This rearrangement joins TRBV27 to TRBJ2-7; TRBD2 matches 11 bases. CDR1 MNHEY and CDR2 SMNVEV come from the germline V gene (reference sequence). J lost 5 bases, V lost 5 bases, and 8 bases had no gene match. The CDR3 loop spans 15 amino acids. CDR3 sequence (DNA): TGTGCCAGCAGTCCCATAGCGGGAGGGCTCAACGAGCAGTACTTC. It encodes CASSPIAGGLNEQYF.